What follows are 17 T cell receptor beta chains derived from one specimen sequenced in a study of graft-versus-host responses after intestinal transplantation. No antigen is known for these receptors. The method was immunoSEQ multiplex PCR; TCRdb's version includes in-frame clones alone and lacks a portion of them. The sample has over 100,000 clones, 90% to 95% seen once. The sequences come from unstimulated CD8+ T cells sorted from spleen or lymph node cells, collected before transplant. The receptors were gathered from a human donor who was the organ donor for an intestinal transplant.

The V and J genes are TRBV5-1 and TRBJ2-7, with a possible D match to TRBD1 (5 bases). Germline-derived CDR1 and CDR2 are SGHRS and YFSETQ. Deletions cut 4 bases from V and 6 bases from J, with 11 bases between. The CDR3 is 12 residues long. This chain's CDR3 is CASSPAGIEQYF. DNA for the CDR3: TGCGCCAGCAGCCCGGCAGGGATCGAGCAGTACTTC.

The CDR3 DNA reads TGTGCTAGTGGTTTGTTCTCCAGGGGGCGTGCAGTCAAGTGGTCACCCCTCCACTTT. Amino acid sequence: CASGLFSRGRAVKWSPLHF. V is TRBV12-5 and J is TRBJ1-6; 8 bases agree with TRBD1. V was clipped by 2 bases and J by 10 bases; unmatched bases: 19. CDR1 is LGHNT and CDR2 is FRNRAP in the germline V gene. This CDR3 has 19 amino acids.

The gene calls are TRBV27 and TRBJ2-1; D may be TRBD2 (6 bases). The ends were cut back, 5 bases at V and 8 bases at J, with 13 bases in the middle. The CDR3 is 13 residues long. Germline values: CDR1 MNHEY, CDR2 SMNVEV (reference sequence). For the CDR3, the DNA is TGTGCCAGCAGTCTGGGTCCGGGGGATGAGCAGTTCTTC. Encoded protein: CASSLGPGDEQFF.

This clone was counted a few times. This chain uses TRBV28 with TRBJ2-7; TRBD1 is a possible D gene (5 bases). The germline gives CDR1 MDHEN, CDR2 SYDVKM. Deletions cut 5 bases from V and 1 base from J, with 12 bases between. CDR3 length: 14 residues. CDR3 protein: CASSLGPTSYEQYF. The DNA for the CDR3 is TGTGCCAGCAGTCTGGGGCCCACATCCTACGAGCAGTACTTC.

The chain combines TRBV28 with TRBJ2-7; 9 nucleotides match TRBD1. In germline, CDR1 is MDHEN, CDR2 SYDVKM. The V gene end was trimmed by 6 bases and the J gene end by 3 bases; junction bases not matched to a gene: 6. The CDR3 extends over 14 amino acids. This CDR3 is CASRPPGQGYEQYF. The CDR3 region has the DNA TGTGCCAGCAGGCCTCCGGGACAGGGCTACGAGCAGTACTTC.

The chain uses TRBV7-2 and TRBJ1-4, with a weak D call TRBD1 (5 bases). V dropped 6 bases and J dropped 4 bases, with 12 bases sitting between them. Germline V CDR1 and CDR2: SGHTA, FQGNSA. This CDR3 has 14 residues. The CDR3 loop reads CASRSDRDNEKLFF. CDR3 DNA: TGTGCCAGCAGGTCTGACAGAGATAATGAAAAACTGTTTTTT.

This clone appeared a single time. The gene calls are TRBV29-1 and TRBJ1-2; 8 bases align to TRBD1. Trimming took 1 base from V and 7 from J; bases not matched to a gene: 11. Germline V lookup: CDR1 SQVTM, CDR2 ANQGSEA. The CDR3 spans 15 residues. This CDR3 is CSVEGWSGGLSGYTF. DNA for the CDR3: TGCAGCGTTGAAGGATGGTCAGGGGGCTTGAGTGGCTACACCTTC.

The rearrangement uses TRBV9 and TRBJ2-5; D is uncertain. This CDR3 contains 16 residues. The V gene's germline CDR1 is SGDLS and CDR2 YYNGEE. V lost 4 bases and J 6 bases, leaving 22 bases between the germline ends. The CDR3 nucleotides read TGTGCCAGCAGCCCCATGCTAGACGCCCCTATAAAGACCCAGTACTTC. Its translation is CASSPMLDAPIKTQYF.

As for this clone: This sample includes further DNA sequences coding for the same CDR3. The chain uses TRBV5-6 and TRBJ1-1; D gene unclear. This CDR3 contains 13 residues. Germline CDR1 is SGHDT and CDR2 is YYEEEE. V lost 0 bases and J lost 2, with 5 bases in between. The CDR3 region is CASSLGGNTEAFF. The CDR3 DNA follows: TGTGCCAGCAGCTTGGGAGGCAACACTGAAGCTTTCTTT.

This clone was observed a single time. CDR3 protein: CARLGLAVSLRAKNIQYF. In DNA form, the CDR3 reads TGTGCCAGGCTAGGACTAGCGGTTTCCCTGAGGGCCAAAAACATTCAGTACTTC. The rearrangement uses TRBV19 and TRBJ2-4; 10 positions agree with TRBD2. The CDR3 runs to 18 residues. The junction had 15 bases not matched to a gene; V was cut back by 9 bases and J by 1 base. Germline V gene lookup returns CDR1 LNHDA and CDR2 SQIVND (reference sequence).

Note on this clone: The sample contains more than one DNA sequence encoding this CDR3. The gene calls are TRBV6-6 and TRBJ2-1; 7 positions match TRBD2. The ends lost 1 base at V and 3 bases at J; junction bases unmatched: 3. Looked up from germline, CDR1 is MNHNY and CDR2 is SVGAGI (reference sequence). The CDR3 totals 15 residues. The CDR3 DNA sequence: TGTGCCAGCAGTTACTTTAAGCGGGACTACAATGAGCAGTTCTTC. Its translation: CASSYFKRDYNEQFF.

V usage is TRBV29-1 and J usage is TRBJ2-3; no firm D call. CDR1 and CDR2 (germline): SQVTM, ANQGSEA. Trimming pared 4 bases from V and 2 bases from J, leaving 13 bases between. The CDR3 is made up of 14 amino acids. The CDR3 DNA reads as TGCAGCGTTGGGACGGAATCGTACACAGATACGCAGTATTTT. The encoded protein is CSVGTESYTDTQYF.

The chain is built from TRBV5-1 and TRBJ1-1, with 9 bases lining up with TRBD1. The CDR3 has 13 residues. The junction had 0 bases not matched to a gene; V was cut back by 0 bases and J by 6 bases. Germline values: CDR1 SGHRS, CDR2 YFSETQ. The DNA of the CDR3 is TGCGCCAGCAGCTTGGGGACAGGGGCTGAAGCTTTCTTT. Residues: CASSLGTGAEAFF.

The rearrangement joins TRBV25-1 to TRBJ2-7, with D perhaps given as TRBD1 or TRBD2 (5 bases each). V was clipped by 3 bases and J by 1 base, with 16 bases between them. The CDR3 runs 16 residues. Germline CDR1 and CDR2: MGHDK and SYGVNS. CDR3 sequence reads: CASSERPVGDSYEQYF. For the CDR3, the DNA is TGTGCCAGCAGTGAGCGTCCCGTGGGGGATTCCTACGAGCAGTACTTC.

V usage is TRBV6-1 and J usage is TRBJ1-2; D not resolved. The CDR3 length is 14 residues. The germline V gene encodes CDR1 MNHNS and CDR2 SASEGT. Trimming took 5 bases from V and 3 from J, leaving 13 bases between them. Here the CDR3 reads CASSLRQWDYGYTF. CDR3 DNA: TGTGCCAGCAGTTTACGTCAGTGGGACTATGGCTACACCTTC.

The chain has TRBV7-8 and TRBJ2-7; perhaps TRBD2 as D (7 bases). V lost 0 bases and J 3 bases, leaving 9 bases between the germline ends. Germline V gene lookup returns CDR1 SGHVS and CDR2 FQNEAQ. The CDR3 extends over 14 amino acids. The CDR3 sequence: CASSLAGGGYEQYF. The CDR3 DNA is TGTGCCAGCAGCTTAGCGGGAGGGGGCTACGAGCAGTACTTC.

CDR3 DNA sequence: TGCGCCAGCAGCCAAGATAGAATGTTGCAAGAGACCCAGTACTTC. It yields the protein CASSQDRMLQETQYF. The chain carries TRBV4-1 and TRBJ2-5; D is unclear. The ends were cut back, 0 bases at V and 2 bases at J, with 10 bases in the middle. The germline V gene encodes CDR1 MGHRA and CDR2 YSYEKL. The CDR3 spans 15 residues.